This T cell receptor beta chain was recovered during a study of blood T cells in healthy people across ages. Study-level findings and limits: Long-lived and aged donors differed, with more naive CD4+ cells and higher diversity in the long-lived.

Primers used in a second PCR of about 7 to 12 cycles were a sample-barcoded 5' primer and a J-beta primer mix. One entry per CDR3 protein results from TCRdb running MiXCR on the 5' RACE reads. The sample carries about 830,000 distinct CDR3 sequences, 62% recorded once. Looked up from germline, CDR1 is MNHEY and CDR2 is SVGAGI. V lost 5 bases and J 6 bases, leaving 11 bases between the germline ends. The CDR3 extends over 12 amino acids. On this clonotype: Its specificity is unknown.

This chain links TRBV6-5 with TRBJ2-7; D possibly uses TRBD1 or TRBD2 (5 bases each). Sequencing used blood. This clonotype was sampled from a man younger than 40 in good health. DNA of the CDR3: TGTGCCAGCAGTGCGTGGGGGACCGAGCAGTACTTC. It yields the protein CASSAWGTEQYF.